Listed below are T cell receptor beta chains from one sample, sequenced in a study of vaccination effects on CD4 cells after COVID-19. Clones were sequenced by immunoSEQ multiplex PCR, and TCRdb holds only the in-frame ones, with some missing. This repertoire shows 80,000 to 95,000 clones, around four fifths found once; its top ten account for 1.1%. Which antigens these TCRs recognize remains unknown. Sequenced material: CD4+ T cells from PBMCs cultured with HCoV-OC43 spike peptides, taken after COVID-19 vaccination. These TCRs come from a human donor who received a COVID-19 vaccine. Both conserved end residues are part of each CDR3.

>TRBV7-2|13|TRBJ1-4
CASSGTVNEKLFF
>TRBV24-1|17|TRBJ2-5
CATSDSQGGTQGWTQYF
>TRBV9|17|TRBJ2-6
CASSVERGNSGANVLTF
>TRBV18|16|TRBJ2-3
CASSPERVRSTDTQYF
>TRBV11-2|14|TRBJ1-2
CASSFEQGFHGYTF
>TRBV7-9|13|TRBJ2-1
CANTLAGYNEQFF
>TRBV6-4|14|TRBJ2-1
CASSAGGVYNEQFF
>TRBV28|15|TRBJ1-2
CASSLRSGWDYGYTF
>TRBV3-1/TRBV3-2|13|TRBJ1-1
CASSQGPNTEAFF
>TRBV29-1|13|TRBJ2-5
CSVRGGGQETQYF
>TRBV5-1|19|TRBJ2-5
CASSLARASGAFIQETQYF
>TRBV24-1|13|TRBJ1-3
CATSEGSGNTIYF
>TRBV5-1|15|TRBJ2-2
CASSLMASFTGELFF
>TRBV9|14|TRBJ1-6
CASSEQGANSPLHF
>TRBV5-1|12|TRBJ2-1
CASSIQGGEQFF
>TRBV9|13|TRBJ1-2
CASSVEQGRGYTF
>TRBV5-1|13|TRBJ2-5
CASSVQGAETQYF
>TRBV2|14|TRBJ2-2
CASSFGTYTGELFF
>TRBV7-8|16|TRBJ2-1
CASSLVGTRSYNEQFF
>TRBV7-2|13|TRBJ1-1
CASSLTGGTEAFF
>TRBV19|13|TRBJ1-4
CASSPDVFEKLFF
>TRBV10-2|16|TRBJ2-1
CASSGAGLAVNNEQFF
>TRBV5-1|13|TRBJ1-2
CASETGEGYGYTF
>TRBV28|12|TRBJ1-5
CASEQVAQPQHF
>TRBV28|15|TRBJ1-2
CASKGQVLSGYGYTF
>TRBV7-3|13|TRBJ2-3
CASSSHSTDTQYF
>TRBV7-3|14|TRBJ1-1
CASSLTGEGTEAFF
>TRBV6-5|16|TRBJ2-2
CASSSSFGEWAGELFF
>TRBV19|15|TRBJ1-5
CASSIDPRGNQPQHF
>TRBV7-9|12|TRBJ1-2
CASSLEGHGYTF
>TRBV2|15|TRBJ2-1
CASSERSGEWGEQFF
>TRBV10-3|14|TRBJ1-6
CAISEFQVHSPLHF
>TRBV30|13|TRBJ1-2
CAWSFARNYGYTF
>TRBV5-8|14|TRBJ1-3
CASSSPGSGNTIYF
>TRBV6-2/TRBV6-3|17|TRBJ2-2
CASSGALGNKDTGELFF
>TRBV18|12|TRBJ2-2
CASSRNTGELFF
>TRBV6-6|15|TRBJ1-6
CASSAQGQGNSPLHF
>TRBV29-1|14|TRBJ1-6
CSVRTDSYNSPLHF
>TRBV5-1|16|TRBJ2-1
CASSLTAGGQGNEQFF
>TRBV9|12|TRBJ1-1
CATGTGVTEAFF
>TRBV2|12|TRBJ2-2
CASSRETGELFF
>TRBV29-1|13|TRBJ1-6
CSVGSSYNSPLHF
>TRBV10-3|16|TRBJ2-5
CAISESWAGGPETQYF
>TRBV5-8|14|TRBJ1-1
CASPGNREDSGAFF
>TRBV11-1|13|TRBJ1-1
CASSFSAGVEAFF
>TRBV6-5|15|TRBJ2-4
CASTTGGVAKNIQYF
>TRBV4-2|17|TRBJ2-3
CASSQDVSGRATDTQYF
>TRBV18|17|TRBJ2-6
CASSGQGPTSGANVLTF